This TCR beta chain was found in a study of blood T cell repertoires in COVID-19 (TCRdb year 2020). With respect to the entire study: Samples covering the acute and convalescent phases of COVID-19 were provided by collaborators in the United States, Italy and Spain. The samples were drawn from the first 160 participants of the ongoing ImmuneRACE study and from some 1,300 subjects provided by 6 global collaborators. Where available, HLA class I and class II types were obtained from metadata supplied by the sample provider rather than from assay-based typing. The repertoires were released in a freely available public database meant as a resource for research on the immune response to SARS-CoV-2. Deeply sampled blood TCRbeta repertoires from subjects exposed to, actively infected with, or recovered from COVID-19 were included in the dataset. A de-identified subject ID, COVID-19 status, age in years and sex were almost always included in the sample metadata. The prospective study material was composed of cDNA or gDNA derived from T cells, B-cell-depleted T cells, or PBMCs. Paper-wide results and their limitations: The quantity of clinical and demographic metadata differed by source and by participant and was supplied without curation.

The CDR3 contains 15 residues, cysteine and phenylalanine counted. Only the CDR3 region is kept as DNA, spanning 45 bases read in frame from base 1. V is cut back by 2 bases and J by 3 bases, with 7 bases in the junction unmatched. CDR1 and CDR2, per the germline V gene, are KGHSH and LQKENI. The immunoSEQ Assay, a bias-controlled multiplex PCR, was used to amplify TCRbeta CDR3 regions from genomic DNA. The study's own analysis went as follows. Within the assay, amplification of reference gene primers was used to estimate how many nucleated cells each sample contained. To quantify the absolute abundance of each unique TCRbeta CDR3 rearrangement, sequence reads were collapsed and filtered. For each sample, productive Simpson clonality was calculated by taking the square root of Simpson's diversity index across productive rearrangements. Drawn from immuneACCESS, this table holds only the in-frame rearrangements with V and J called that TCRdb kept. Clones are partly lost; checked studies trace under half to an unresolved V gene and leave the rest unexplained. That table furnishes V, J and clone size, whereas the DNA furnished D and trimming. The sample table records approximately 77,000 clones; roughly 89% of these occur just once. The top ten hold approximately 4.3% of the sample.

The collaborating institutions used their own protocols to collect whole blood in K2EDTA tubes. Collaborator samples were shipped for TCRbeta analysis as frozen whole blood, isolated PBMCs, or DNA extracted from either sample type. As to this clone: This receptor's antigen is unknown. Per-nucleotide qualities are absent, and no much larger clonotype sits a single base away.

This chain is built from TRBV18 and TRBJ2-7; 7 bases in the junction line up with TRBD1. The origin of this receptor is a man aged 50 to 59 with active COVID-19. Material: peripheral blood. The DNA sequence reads TGTGCCAGCTCACCAGGGACAGTGAACTTCTACGAGCAGTACTTC. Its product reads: CASSPGTVNFYEQYF. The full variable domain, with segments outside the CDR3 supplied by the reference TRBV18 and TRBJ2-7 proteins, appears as NAGVMQNPRHLVRRRGQEARLRCSPMKGHSHVYWYRQLPEEGLKFMVYLQKENIIDESGMPKERFSAEFPKEGPSILRIQQVVRGDSAAYFCASSPGTVNFYEQYFGPGTRLTVT.